The T cell receptor (beta chain) described here comes from a study of shared clonotypes between healthy human individuals. Study overall: The composition of the donors was a couple of women and a few men aged 18 to 49.

Assay: immunoSEQ multiplex PCR; the TCRdb copy retains only in-frame clones and omits some. This sample has around 1.1 million clones, with around three quarters found just once. Germline V gives CDR1 LGHNA, CDR2 YSLEER. V was shortened by 6 bases and J by 8 bases, with 16 bases between the two germline ends. The CDR3 covers 13 residues. With respect to this clone: Its antigen remains unidentified.

Broader study findings: With a handful of donors compared, about 5% of naive CD4 clonotypes were shared.

This sequence joins TRBV4-3 and TRBJ1-2; tentatively, D is TRBD1 (6 bases). The receptor comes from a man aged 18 to 29 in good health. Some clones in this sample may be carry-over from other donors' samples. The sample consisted of memory CD4+ T cells from PBMCs. Subset in this sample: CD45RA-negative fraction. Written as DNA, the CDR3 is TGCGCCAGCAGTTATAACAGGGCGGACGGCTACACCTTC. Protein product: CASSYNRADGYTF.